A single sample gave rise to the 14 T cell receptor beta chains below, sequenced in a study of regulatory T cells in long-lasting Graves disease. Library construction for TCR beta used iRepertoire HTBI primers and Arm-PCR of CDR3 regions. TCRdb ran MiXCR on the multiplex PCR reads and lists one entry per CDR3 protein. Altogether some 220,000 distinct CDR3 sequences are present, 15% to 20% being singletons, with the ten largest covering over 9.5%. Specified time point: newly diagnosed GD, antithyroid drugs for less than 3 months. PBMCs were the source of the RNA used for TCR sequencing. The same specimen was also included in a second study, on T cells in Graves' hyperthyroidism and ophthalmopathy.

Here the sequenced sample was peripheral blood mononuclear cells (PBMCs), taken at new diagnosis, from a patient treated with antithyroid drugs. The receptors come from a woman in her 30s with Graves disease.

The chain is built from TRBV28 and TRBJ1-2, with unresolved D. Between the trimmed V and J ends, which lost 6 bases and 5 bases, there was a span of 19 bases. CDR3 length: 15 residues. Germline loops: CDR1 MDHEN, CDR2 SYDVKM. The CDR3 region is CASRTPFAAGYGYTF. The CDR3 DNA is TGTGCCAGCAGAACCCCGTTCGCTGCTGGGTATGGCTACACCTTC.

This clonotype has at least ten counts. In DNA form, the CDR3 reads TGCAGTGCTACCTACAGGGTCAAGAGCAATCAGCCCCAGCATTTT. This translates into CSATYRVKSNQPQHF. The chain carries TRBV20-1 and TRBJ1-5, with D maybe TRBD1 (6 bases). Trimming stripped 4 bases from V and 1 base from J, with 14 bases between. Germline V gives CDR1 DFQATT, CDR2 SNEGSKA (reference sequence). The CDR3 length is 15 residues.

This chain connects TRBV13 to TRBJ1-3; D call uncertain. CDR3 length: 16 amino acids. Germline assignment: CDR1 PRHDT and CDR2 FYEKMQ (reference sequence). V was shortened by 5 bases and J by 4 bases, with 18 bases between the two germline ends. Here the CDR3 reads CASSPIRPSEGNTIYF. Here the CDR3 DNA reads TGTGCCAGCAGCCCGATCCGTCCCTCAGAAGGAAACACCATATATTTT.

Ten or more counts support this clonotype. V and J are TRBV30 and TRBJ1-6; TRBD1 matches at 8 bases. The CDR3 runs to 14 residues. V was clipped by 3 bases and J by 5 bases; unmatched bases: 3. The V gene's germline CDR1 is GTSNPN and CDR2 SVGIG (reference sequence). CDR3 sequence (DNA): TGTGCCTGGAGGACAGGGGACAATAATTCACCCCTCCACTTT. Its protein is CAWRTGDNNSPLHF.

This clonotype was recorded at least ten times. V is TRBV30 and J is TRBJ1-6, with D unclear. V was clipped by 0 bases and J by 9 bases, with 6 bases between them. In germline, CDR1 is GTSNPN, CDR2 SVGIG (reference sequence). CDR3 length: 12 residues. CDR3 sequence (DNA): TGTGCCTGGAGTGTGGGCACTTCACCCCTCCACTTT. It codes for CAWSVGTSPLHF.

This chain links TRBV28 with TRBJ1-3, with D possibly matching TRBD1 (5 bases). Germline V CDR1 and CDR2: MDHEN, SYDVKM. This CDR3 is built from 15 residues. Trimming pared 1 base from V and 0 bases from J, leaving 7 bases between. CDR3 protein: CASSLSGFSGNTIYF. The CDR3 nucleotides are TGTGCCAGCAGTTTATCAGGGTTCTCTGGAAACACCATATATTTT.

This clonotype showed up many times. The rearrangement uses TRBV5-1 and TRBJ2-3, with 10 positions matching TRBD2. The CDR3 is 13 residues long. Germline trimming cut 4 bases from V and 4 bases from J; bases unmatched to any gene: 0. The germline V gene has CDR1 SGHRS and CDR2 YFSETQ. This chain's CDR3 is CASSLAGADTQYF. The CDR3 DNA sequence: TGCGCCAGCAGCCTAGCGGGAGCAGATACGCAGTATTTT.

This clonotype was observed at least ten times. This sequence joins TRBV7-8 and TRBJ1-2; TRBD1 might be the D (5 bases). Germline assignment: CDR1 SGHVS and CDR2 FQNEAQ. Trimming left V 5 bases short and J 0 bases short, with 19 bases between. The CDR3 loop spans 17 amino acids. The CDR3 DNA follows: TGTGCCAGCAGCCCAAGACAGACCCTGTTAGCTAACTATGGCTACACCTTC. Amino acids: CASSPRQTLLANYGYTF.

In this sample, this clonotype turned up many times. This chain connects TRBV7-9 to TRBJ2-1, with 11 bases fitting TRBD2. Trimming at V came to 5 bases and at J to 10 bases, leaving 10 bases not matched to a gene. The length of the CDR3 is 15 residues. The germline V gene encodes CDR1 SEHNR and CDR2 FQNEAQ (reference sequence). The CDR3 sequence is CASSLLAGEQGEQFF. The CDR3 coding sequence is TGTGCCAGCAGCCTACTAGCGGGAGAGCAAGGGGAGCAGTTCTTC.

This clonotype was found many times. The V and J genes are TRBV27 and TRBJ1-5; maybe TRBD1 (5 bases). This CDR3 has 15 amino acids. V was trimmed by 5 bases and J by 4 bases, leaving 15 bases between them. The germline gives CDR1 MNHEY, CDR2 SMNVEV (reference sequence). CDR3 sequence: CASSTNDRPNQPQHF. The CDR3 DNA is TGTGCCAGCAGTACTAATGACAGACCGAATCAGCCCCAGCATTTT.

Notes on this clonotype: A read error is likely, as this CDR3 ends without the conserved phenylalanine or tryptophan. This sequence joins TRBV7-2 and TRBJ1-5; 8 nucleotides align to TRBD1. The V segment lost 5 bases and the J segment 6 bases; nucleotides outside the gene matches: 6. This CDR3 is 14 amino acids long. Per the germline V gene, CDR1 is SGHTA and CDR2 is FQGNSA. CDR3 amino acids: CASSGGQGAQPQHL. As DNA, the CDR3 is TGTGCCAGCAGCGGTGGACAGGGAGCTCAGCCCCAGCATCTT.

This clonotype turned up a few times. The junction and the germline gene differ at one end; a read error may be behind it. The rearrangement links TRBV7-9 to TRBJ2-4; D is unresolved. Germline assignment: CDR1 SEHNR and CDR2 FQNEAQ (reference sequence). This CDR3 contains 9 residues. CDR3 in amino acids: CASSLDVGF. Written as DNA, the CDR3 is TGTGCCAGCAGCTTAGACGTGGGGTTC.

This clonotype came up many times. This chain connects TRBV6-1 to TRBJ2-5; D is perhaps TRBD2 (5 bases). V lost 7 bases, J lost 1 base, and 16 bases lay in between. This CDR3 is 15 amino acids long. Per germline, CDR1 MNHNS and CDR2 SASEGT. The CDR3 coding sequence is TGTGCCAGCAATATAAGCGGCTACTTCCAAGAGACCCAGTACTTC. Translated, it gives CASNISGYFQETQYF.

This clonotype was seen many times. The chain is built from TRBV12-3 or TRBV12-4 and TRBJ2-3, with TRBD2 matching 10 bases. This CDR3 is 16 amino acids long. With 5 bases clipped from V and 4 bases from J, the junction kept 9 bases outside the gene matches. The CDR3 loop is CASSPGSGGGPDTQYF. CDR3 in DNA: TGTGCCAGCAGTCCCGGGAGCGGGGGGGGTCCAGATACGCAGTATTTT.